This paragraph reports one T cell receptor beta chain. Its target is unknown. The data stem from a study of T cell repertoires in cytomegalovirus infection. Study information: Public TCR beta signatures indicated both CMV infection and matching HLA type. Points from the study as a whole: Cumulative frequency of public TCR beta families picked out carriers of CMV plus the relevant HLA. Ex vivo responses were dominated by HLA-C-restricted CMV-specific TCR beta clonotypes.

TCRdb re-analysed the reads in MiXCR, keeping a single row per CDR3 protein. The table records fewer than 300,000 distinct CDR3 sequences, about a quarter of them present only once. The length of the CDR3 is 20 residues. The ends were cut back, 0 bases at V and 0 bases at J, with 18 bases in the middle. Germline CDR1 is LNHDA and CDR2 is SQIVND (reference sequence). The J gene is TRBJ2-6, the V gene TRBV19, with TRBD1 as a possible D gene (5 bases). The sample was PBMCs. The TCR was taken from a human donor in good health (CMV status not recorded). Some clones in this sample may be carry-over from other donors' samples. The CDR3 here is CASSIETLTAANSGANVLTF. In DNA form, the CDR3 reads TGTGCCAGTAGTATAGAAACCCTGACAGCAGCGAACTCTGGGGCCAACGTCCTGACTTTC.